The 8 T cell receptor beta chains below come from one sample, sequenced in a study of identical twins listed by TCRdb under 2016. The method behind the library was 5' RACE. Sequencing was carried out with an Illumina HiSeq 2000. TCRdb's own reprocessing of the public reads used fastp at Q25 and MiXCR and kept productive beta chains. When rows share a CDR3 protein, they turn into one entry using the most common DNA and genes. The sample includes 500,000 to 600,000 distinct CDR3 sequences, with less than 25% observed a single time. Around 0.91% of the sample is taken by the ten largest. These data are also associated with another study on T cells expressing NK-cell markers.

Sequences were obtained from CD4+ T cells sorted from blood. These receptors were collected from a woman younger than 35 in good health.

The V and J genes are TRBV29-1 and TRBJ2-1; D perhaps matches TRBD2 (6 bases). The length of the CDR3 is 13 residues. CDR1 and CDR2 (germline): SQVTM, ANQGSEA. Trimming took 4 bases from V and 7 from J, leaving 14 bases between them. In nucleotides, the CDR3 is TGCAGCGTTGTTGTGACTAGGGGTAATGAGCAGTTCTTC. Amino acids: CSVVVTRGNEQFF.

This clonotype was detected a few times. The J gene is TRBJ2-5, the V gene TRBV3-1; 12 bases map to TRBD2. The CDR3 loop spans 19 amino acids. V shed 4 bases, J shed 7 bases, and the junction held 19 bases outside the gene matches. From germline, CDR1 is LGHDT and CDR2 YNNKEL (reference sequence). The CDR3: CASSRGWTSGNEQRVTQYF. DNA for the CDR3: TGTGCCAGCAGCCGAGGATGGACTAGCGGGAACGAACAAAGAGTGACCCAGTACTTC.

This chain uses TRBV6-1 with TRBJ2-7; D possibly corresponds to TRBD2 (7 bases). The CDR3 covers 15 residues. Germline values: CDR1 MNHNS, CDR2 SASEGT. The V end was cut by 7 bases, the J end by 1 base, with 17 bases between. In nucleotides, the CDR3 is TGTGCCAGCACCAGAGGGGGGGGTGGATCCTACGAGCAGTACTTC. This codes for CASTRGGGGSYEQYF.

This clonotype was seen a single time. The chain carries TRBV14 and TRBJ2-3; TRBD2 might be the D (6 bases). CDR1 and CDR2 from the germline V gene are SGHDN and FVKESK. V lost 1 base and J lost 2, with 16 bases in between. The length of the CDR3 is 17 residues. CDR3 region: CASSQVKRVSYTDTQYF. The DNA for the CDR3 is TGTGCCAGCAGCCAAGTAAAGCGGGTCTCGTACACAGATACGCAGTATTTT.

This clonotype showed up just a few times. The gene calls are TRBV20-1 and TRBJ2-3; D uncertain. Deletions cut 0 bases from V and 0 bases from J, with 10 bases between. Germline CDR1 and CDR2: DFQATT and SNEGSKA (reference sequence). The CDR3 contains 15 residues. The CDR3 spells CSAREWASSTDTQYF. In nucleotides, the CDR3 is TGCAGTGCTAGAGAGTGGGCCTCTAGCACAGATACGCAGTATTTT.

In its sample, this clonotype was seen many times. The genes are TRBV9 and TRBJ2-5; D is possibly TRBD1 (5 bases). There are 13 residues in the CDR3. Trimming took 4 bases from V and 1 from J, leaving 8 bases between them. Germline CDR1 reads SGDLS; CDR2 reads YYNGEE. The CDR3 spells CASSSRGQETQYF. CDR3 DNA: TGTGCCAGCAGCTCTAGGGGCCAAGAGACCCAGTACTTC.

J is TRBJ2-3 and V is TRBV11-2; D is ambiguous. The germline V gene has CDR1 SGHAT and CDR2 FQNNGV. The CDR3 sequence is 13 residues long. V lost 5 bases to trimming and J lost 2 bases, with 8 bases between them. The CDR3 region is CASSLRATDTQYF. Written as DNA, the CDR3 is TGTGCCAGCAGCCTACGCGCCACAGATACGCAGTATTTT.

This clonotype was detected only a few times. The chain links TRBV6-1 to TRBJ1-3, with D maybe TRBD1 (5 bases). CDR1 and CDR2 from the germline V gene are MNHNS and SASEGT. This CDR3 has 16 residues. Between the trimmed V and J ends, which lost 4 bases and 4 bases, there was a span of 17 bases. CDR3 bases: TGTGCCAGCAGTGCCTCGGGACCCTTCTCGGGAAACACCATATATTTT. It yields the protein CASSASGPFSGNTIYF.